The rows below give T cell receptor beta chains drawn from one sample of a study of T cell clonotyping in hematopoietic cell transplantation. Clones were read by immunoSEQ multiplex PCR, and TCRdb kept only the in-frame ones, dropping some. Seen here are 15,000 to 20,000 clones, roughly three quarters observed once, and the top ten hold approximately 14%. The sample consisted of peripheral blood mononuclear cells. These receptors all come from a man aged 55 to 69 in good health. Some clones in this sample may be carry-over from other donors' samples. The CDR3 runs from the conserved cysteine through the conserved F or W. Fields, in order: clone size, CDR3 length, V gene, J gene, CDR3 protein. Some rows have no size entry. The others give once, few or many, or a class for an expanded clone.

clone_size: -
cdr3_length: 16
v_call: TRBV5-6
j_call: TRBJ1-2
cdr3_aa: CASSSLSRAGGYGYTF

clone_size: -
cdr3_length: 12
v_call: TRBV28
j_call: TRBJ1-2
cdr3_aa: CASSRLGGGYTF

clone_size: few
cdr3_length: 14
v_call: TRBV5-1
j_call: TRBJ1-4
cdr3_aa: CASSLDMSNEKLFF

clone_size: -
cdr3_length: 14
v_call: TRBV7-8
j_call: TRBJ1-1
cdr3_aa: CASNPTGGNTEAFF

clone_size: -
cdr3_length: 14
v_call: TRBV30
j_call: TRBJ1-5
cdr3_aa: CAWNGVNSNQPQHF

clone_size: few
cdr3_length: 15
v_call: TRBV7-9
j_call: TRBJ1-5
cdr3_aa: CASSPEGDSNQPQHF

clone_size: few
cdr3_length: 15
v_call: TRBV14
j_call: TRBJ1-3
cdr3_aa: CASSQETGSGNTIYF

clone_size: -
cdr3_length: 13
v_call: TRBV7-9
j_call: TRBJ1-2
cdr3_aa: CASSRGGAGGYTF

clone_size: -
cdr3_length: 17
v_call: TRBV19
j_call: TRBJ1-3
cdr3_aa: CASSGRTGFVSGNTIYF

clone_size: -
cdr3_length: 17
v_call: TRBV28
j_call: TRBJ2-3
cdr3_aa: CASSLRLAGDGTDTQYF

clone_size: -
cdr3_length: 15
v_call: TRBV28
j_call: TRBJ1-4
cdr3_aa: CASSLLGGINEKLFF

clone_size: once
cdr3_length: 15
v_call: TRBV11-2
j_call: TRBJ1-3
cdr3_aa: CASSLLRSSGNTIYF

clone_size: -
cdr3_length: 18
v_call: TRBV5-6
j_call: TRBJ1-2
cdr3_aa: CASSLGSLGTGSNYGYTF

clone_size: few
cdr3_length: 13
v_call: TRBV28
j_call: TRBJ1-4
cdr3_aa: CATSGTQNEKLFF

clone_size: once
cdr3_length: 13
v_call: TRBV7-2
j_call: TRBJ2-7
cdr3_aa: CASSLRLSYEQYF

clone_size: once
cdr3_length: 17
v_call: TRBV5-6
j_call: TRBJ2-2
cdr3_aa: CASSVGLAGPNTGELFF

clone_size: -
cdr3_length: 12
v_call: TRBV13
j_call: TRBJ2-7
cdr3_aa: CASSDHNYEQYF

clone_size: -
cdr3_length: 15
v_call: TRBV4-2
j_call: TRBJ1-2
cdr3_aa: CASSRDPGANYGYTF

clone_size: once
cdr3_length: 14
v_call: TRBV2
j_call: TRBJ2-7
cdr3_aa: CATLRDRGLYEQYF

clone_size: -
cdr3_length: 16
v_call: TRBV4-3
j_call: TRBJ2-3
cdr3_aa: CASSQLAGEVADTQYF

clone_size: -
cdr3_length: 13
v_call: TRBV29-1
j_call: TRBJ1-4
cdr3_aa: CSVKVDPNEKLFF

clone_size: -
cdr3_length: 16
v_call: TRBV9
j_call: TRBJ1-3
cdr3_aa: CASSVGGQSSGNTIYF

clone_size: few
cdr3_length: 14
v_call: TRBV25-1
j_call: TRBJ1-4
cdr3_aa: CASSEFGSWDRQTF

clone_size: -
cdr3_length: 14
v_call: TRBV14
j_call: TRBJ1-6
cdr3_aa: CASSYGGFNSPLHF

clone_size: -
cdr3_length: 13
v_call: TRBV6-1
j_call: TRBJ1-1
cdr3_aa: CASSSRTGQEAFF

clone_size: -
cdr3_length: 17
v_call: TRBV7-9
j_call: TRBJ2-3
cdr3_aa: CASSLAWQESSTDTQYF

clone_size: -
cdr3_length: 15
v_call: TRBV2
j_call: TRBJ2-3
cdr3_aa: CASSALAGSTDTQYF

clone_size: -
cdr3_length: 14
v_call: TRBV5-1
j_call: TRBJ1-1
cdr3_aa: CASSIDSRGTEAFF

clone_size: -
cdr3_length: 17
v_call: TRBV27
j_call: TRBJ2-7
cdr3_aa: CASSSGRRTSVSYEQYF

clone_size: -
cdr3_length: 13
v_call: TRBV5-1
j_call: TRBJ2-7
cdr3_aa: CASSVGTGYEQYF

clone_size: -
cdr3_length: 11
v_call: TRBV28
j_call: TRBJ1-1
cdr3_aa: CASSLIGGAFF

clone_size: -
cdr3_length: 11
v_call: TRBV20-1
j_call: TRBJ2-1
cdr3_aa: CSASRDNEQFF

clone_size: -
cdr3_length: 15
v_call: TRBV9
j_call: TRBJ2-1
cdr3_aa: CASSATGDSYNEQFF

clone_size: few
cdr3_length: 16
v_call: TRBV4-3
j_call: TRBJ1-2
cdr3_aa: CASSQDMGPANYGYTF

clone_size: -
cdr3_length: 11
v_call: TRBV25-1
j_call: TRBJ1-2
cdr3_aa: CASSESYGYTF

clone_size: -
cdr3_length: 15
v_call: TRBV19
j_call: TRBJ1-1
cdr3_aa: CATTVMTGTDTEAFF

clone_size: -
cdr3_length: 12
v_call: TRBV25-1
j_call: TRBJ1-1
cdr3_aa: CASSRALGEAFF

clone_size: -
cdr3_length: 12
v_call: TRBV7-2
j_call: TRBJ1-2
cdr3_aa: CASSRGDYGYTF

clone_size: -
cdr3_length: 14
v_call: TRBV7-2
j_call: TRBJ2-2
cdr3_aa: CASSLRLGGGELFF

clone_size: -
cdr3_length: 14
v_call: TRBV5-1
j_call: TRBJ1-4
cdr3_aa: CASKQAATNEKLFF

clone_size: -
cdr3_length: 15
v_call: TRBV2
j_call: TRBJ1-1
cdr3_aa: CASSFGQGGTTEAFF

clone_size: few
cdr3_length: 15
v_call: TRBV7-2
j_call: TRBJ1-4
cdr3_aa: CASSLVGTLNEKLFF

clone_size: -
cdr3_length: 14
v_call: TRBV14
j_call: TRBJ2-2
cdr3_aa: CASSGRPSTGELFF

clone_size: -
cdr3_length: 14
v_call: TRBV30
j_call: TRBJ1-5
cdr3_aa: CAWSVSRVNQPQHF

clone_size: -
cdr3_length: 15
v_call: TRBV30
j_call: TRBJ2-5
cdr3_aa: CAWSRGQDGRETQYF